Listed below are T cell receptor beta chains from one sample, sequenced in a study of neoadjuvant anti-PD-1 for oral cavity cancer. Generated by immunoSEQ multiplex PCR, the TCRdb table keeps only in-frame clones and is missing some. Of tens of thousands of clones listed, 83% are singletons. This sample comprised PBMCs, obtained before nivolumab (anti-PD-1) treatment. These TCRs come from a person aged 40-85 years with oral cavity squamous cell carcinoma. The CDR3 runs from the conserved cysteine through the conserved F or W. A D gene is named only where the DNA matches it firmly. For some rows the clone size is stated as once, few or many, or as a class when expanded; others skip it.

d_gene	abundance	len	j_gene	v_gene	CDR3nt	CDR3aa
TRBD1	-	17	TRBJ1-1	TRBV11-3	TGTGCCAGCAGCTCGCCCCCCGGGACAGGGCTTTTGACTGAAGCTTTCTTT	CASSSPPGTGLLTEAFF
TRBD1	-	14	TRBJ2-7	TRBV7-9	TGTGCCAGCAGCAGAAGGGACAGTACCTACGAGCAGTACTTC	CASSRRDSTYEQYF
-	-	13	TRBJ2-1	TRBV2	TGTGCCAGCAGTGGGGAAACCTACAATGAGCAGTTCTTC	CASSGETYNEQFF
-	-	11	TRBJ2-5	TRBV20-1	TGCAGTGCTAGTCGGGCGGAGACCCAGTACTTC	CSASRAETQYF
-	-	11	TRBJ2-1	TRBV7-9	TGTGCCAGCAGACCTTGGGTTGAGCAGTTCTTC	CASRPWVEQFF
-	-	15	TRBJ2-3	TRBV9	TGTGCCAGCAGCGGGAGGATGAGCGGAGGGGATACGCAGTATTTT	CASSGRMSGGDTQYF
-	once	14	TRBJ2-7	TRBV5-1	TGCGCCAGCAGCTTGGGGACTGGTACCTACGAGCAGTACTTC	CASSLGTGTYEQYF
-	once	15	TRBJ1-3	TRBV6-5	TGTGCCAGCCGTCAGGGGTCGGCAGGAATAAACACCATATATTTT	CASRQGSAGINTIYF
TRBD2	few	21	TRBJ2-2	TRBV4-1	TGCGCCAGCAGCCGCAAGATACCCGGACTAGCGGTTCAGACGCGTACCGGGGAGCTGTTTTTT	CASSRKIPGLAVQTRTGELFF
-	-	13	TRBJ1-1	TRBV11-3	TGTGCCAGCAGCTTGCAGGGGAACACTGAAGCTTTCTTT	CASSLQGNTEAFF
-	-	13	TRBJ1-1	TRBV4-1	TGCGCCAGCAGCCTAGGAAGTCGCACTGAAGCTTTCTTT	CASSLGSRTEAFF
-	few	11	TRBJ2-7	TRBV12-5	TGTGCTAGTGGACCCGATTACGAGCAGTACTTC	CASGPDYEQYF
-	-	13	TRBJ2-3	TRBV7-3	TGTGCCAGCAGCTTAATAATCGCAGATACGCAGTATTTT	CASSLIIADTQYF
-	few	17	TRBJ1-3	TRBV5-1	TGCGCCAGCAGCTTGGGAAGGGCATTTGGATCTGGAAACACCATATATTTT	CASSLGRAFGSGNTIYF
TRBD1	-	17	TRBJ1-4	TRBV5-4	TGTGCCAGCAGCCCTAACAGGGGCCCGGGGACTAATGAAAAACTGTTTTTT	CASSPNRGPGTNEKLFF
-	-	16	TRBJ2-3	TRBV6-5	TGTGCCAGCAGTTCACCGGGGGGGCCCCAGGGGGGTACGCAGTATTTT	CASSSPGGPQGGTQYF
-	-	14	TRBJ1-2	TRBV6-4	TGTGCCAGCACCCAAGAAGCAGGGTCCTATGGCTACACCTTC	CASTQEAGSYGYTF
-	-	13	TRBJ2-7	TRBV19	TGTGCCAGTAGTATAGGGCCCGGCTACGAGCAGTACTTC	CASSIGPGYEQYF
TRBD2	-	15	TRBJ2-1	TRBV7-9	TGTGCCAGCAGCTTAATAGCGGGGGAGTCCAATGAGCAGTTCTTC	CASSLIAGESNEQFF
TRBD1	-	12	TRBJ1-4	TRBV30	TGTGCCTGGAGTTCAGGGGGCGAAAAACTGTTTTTT	CAWSSGGEKLFF
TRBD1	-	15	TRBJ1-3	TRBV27	TGTGCCAGCAGCAGGGACAGGGGAACTGGAAACACCATATATTTT	CASSRDRGTGNTIYF
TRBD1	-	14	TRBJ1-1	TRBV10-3	TGTGCCATCGGGACAGGGGGAGGGACCCCTGAAGCTTTCTTT	CAIGTGGGTPEAFF
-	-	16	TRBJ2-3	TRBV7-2	TGTGCCAGCAGCCGCCAGGTGGGGGGGGCCACAGATACGCAGTATTTT	CASSRQVGGATDTQYF
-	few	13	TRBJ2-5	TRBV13	TGTGCCAGCAGCCTTGCCGCCAAAGAGACCCAGTACTTC	CASSLAAKETQYF
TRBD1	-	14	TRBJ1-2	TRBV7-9	TGTGCCAGCAGCTCCTGGACAGGGGTAGGTGGCTACACCTTC	CASSSWTGVGGYTF
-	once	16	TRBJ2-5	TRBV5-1	TGCGCCAGCAGCGTGGATAGGGGTGGACAGCAAGAGACCCAGTACTTC	CASSVDRGGQQETQYF
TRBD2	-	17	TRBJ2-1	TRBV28	TGTGCCAGCTCCGGAGGGCTAGCGGGGGCGAAGTACAATGAGCAGTTCTTC	CASSGGLAGAKYNEQFF
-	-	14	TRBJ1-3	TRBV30	TGTGCCTGGATGGCAGGAAACTCTGGAAACACCATATATTTT	CAWMAGNSGNTIYF
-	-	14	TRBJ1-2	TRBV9	TGTGCCAGCAGCCCAGGAAGACAAATTGGTGGCTACACCTTC	CASSPGRQIGGYTF
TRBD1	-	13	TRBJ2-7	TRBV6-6	TGTGCCACCCGCCGGGACAGGGATGGAGAGCAGTACTTC	CATRRDRDGEQYF
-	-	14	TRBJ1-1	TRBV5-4	TGTGCCAGCAGCTTGGGGGGACTGAACACTGAAGCTTTCTTT	CASSLGGLNTEAFF
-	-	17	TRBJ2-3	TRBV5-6	TGTGCCAGCAGCTTGGCCCAGGGGCCGAAGTACCCGGCGGCGCAGTATTTT	CASSLAQGPKYPAAQYF
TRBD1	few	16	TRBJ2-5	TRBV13	TGTGCCAGCAGCTCGGAACCGGGACAGGGGACAGAGACCCAGTACTTC	CASSSEPGQGTETQYF
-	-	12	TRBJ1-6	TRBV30	TGTGCCTGGAACGGGGCCCTGGGGGCCCTCCACTTT	CAWNGALGALHF
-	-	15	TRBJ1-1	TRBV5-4	TGTGCCAGCAAGGAGGACGGAAGCCAGAACACTGAAGCTTTCTTT	CASKEDGSQNTEAFF
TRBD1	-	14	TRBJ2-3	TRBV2	TGTGCCAGCCAGATGGGGACAGTAGTTGATACGCAGTATTTT	CASQMGTVVDTQYF
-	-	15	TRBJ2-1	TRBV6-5	TGTGCCAGCAGTTACGTGGGAATGAACAACAATGAGCAGTTCTTC	CASSYVGMNNNEQFF
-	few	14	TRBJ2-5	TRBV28	TGTGCCAGCAGTTTCCCCCCAGGGGAAGAGACCCAGTACTTC	CASSFPPGEETQYF
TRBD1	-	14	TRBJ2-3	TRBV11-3	TGTGCCAGCAGTGAGGGACAGCGCACAGATACGCAGTATTTT	CASSEGQRTDTQYF
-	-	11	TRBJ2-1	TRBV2	TGTGCGACGGAGCGGCGGGATGAGCAGTTCTTC	CATERRDEQFF
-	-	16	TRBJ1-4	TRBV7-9	TGTGCCAGCAGCCGGGAAGCAGGTGGGGCTTGGGAAAAACTGTTTTTT	CASSREAGGAWEKLFF
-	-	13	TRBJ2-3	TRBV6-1	TGTGCCAGCAGTGGAAGAACGGTCGATACGCAGTATTTT	CASSGRTVDTQYF
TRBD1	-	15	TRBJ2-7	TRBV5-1	TGCGCCAGCAGCTTGGCGCAGGGGGCTATCGGCGAGCAGTACTTC	CASSLAQGAIGEQYF
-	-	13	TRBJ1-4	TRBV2	TGTGCCAGCAGGGCTCTTCAAAATGAAAAACTGTTTTTT	CASRALQNEKLFF
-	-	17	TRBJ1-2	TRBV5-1	TGCGCCAGCAGCTTGTCATTCACAGAGACTTTCAACTATGGCTACACCTTC	CASSLSFTETFNYGYTF
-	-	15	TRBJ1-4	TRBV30	TGTGCCTGGAGTGTTACGGCAATTTCTAATGAAAAACTGTTTTTT	CAWSVTAISNEKLFF
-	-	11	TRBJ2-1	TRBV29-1	TGCAGCGTTGGTCCCTACAATGAGCAGTTCTTC	CSVGPYNEQFF
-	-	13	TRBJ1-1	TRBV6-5	TGTGCCAGCAGTACAGGGTCGAACACTGAAGCTTTCTTT	CASSTGSNTEAFF
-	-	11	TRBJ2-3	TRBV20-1	TGCAGTGCCCCGTATTCAGATACGCAGTATTTT	CSAPYSDTQYF
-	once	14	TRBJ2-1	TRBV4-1	TGCGCCAGCAGCCAAGATGGGCCCTACAATGAGCAGTTCTTC	CASSQDGPYNEQFF
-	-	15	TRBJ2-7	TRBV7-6	TGTGCCAGCAGCCCCCCGGGCCCAGGGGCGTACGAGCAGTACTTC	CASSPPGPGAYEQYF
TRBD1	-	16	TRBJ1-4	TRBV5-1	TGCGCCAGCAGCTTGCAGGGGGCGTGGACTAATGAAAAACTGTTTTTT	CASSLQGAWTNEKLFF
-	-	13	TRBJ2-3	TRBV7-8	TGTGCCAGCAGCCTGGAATTTTTGAATACGCAGTATTTT	CASSLEFLNTQYF
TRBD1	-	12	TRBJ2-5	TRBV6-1	TGTGCCAGCCCGGGACAGCAAGAGACCCAGTACTTC	CASPGQQETQYF
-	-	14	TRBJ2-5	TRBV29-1	TGCAGCGTTGATGGGATTGAGGGGCTAGAGACCCAGTACTTC	CSVDGIEGLETQYF
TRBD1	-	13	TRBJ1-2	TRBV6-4	TGTGCCAGCAGTAGGGACAGGGGGCGAGGCTACACCTTC	CASSRDRGRGYTF
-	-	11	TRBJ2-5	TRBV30	TGTGCCTGGAGTGTTGGTGAGACCCAGTACTTC	CAWSVGETQYF
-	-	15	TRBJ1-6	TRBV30	TGTGCCGGAGGGGGACCCCTGAACTATAATTCACCCCTCCACTTT	CAGGGPLNYNSPLHF
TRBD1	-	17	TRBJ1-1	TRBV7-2	TGTGCCAGCAGCTCCACCGGGACAGGGGTTTGGTTAGAGGAAGCTTTCTTT	CASSSTGTGVWLEEAFF